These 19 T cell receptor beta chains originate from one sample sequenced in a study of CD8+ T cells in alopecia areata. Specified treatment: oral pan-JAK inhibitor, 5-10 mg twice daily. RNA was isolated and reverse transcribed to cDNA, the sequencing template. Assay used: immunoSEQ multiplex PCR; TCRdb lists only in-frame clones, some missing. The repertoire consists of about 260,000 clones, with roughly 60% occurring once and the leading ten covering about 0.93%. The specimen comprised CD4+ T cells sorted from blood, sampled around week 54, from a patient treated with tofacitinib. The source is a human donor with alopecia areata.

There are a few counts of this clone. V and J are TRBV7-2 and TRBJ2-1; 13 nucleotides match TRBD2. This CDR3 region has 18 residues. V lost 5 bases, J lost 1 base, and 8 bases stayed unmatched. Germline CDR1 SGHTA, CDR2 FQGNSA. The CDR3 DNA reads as TGTGCCAGCAGCCCTCGCGGACTAGCGGGGGAGTCCTACAATGAGCAGTTCTTC. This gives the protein CASSPRGLAGESYNEQFF.

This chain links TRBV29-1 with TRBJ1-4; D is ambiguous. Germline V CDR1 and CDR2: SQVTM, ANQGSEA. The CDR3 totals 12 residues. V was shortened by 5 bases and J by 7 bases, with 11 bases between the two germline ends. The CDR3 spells CSVIAGSEKLFF. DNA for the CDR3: TGCAGCGTTATAGCCGGTTCTGAAAAACTGTTTTTT.

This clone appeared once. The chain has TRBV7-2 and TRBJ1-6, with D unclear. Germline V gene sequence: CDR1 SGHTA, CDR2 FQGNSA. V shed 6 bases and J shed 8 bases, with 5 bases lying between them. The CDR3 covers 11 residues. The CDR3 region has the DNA TGTGCCAGCAGTAGGGATTCACCCCTCCACTTT. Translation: CASSRDSPLHF.

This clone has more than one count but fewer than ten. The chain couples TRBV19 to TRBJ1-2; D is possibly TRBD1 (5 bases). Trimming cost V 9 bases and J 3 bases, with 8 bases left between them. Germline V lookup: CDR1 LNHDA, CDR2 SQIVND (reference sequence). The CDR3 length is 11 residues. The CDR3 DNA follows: TGTGCCAGCAGGGTCGACTATGGCTACACCTTC. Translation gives CASRVDYGYTF.

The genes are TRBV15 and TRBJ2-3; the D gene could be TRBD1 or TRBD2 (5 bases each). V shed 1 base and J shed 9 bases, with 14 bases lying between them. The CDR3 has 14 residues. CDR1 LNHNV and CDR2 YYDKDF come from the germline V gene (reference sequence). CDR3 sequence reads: CATSRGGAKGTQYF. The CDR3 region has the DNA TGTGCCACCAGCAGAGGAGGGGCCAAGGGGACGCAGTATTTT.

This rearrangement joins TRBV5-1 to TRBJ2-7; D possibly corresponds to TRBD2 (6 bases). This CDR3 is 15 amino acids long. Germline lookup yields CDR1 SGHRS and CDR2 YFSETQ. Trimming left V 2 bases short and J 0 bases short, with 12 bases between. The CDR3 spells CASSFPLGGSYEQYF. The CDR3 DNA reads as TGCGCCAGCAGCTTCCCTCTCGGGGGCTCCTACGAGCAGTACTTC. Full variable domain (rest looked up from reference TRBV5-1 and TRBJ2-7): KAGVTQTPRYLIKTRGQQVTLSCSPISGHRSVSWYQQTPGQGLQFLFEYFSETQRNKGNFPGRFSGRQFSNSRSEMNVSTLELGDSALYLCASSFPLGGSYEQYFGPGTRLTVT.

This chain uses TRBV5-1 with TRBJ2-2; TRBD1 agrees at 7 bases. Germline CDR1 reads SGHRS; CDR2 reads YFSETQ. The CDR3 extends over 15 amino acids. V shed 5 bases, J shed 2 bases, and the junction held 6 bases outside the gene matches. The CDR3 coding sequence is TGCGCCAGCAGTTCCGGGACAGATAACACCGGGGAGCTGTTTTTT. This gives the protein CASSSGTDNTGELFF. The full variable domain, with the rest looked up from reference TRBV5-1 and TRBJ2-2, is KAGVTQTPRYLIKTRGQQVTLSCSPISGHRSVSWYQQTPGQGLQFLFEYFSETQRNKGNFPGRFSGRQFSNSRSEMNVSTLELGDSALYLCASSSGTDNTGELFFGEGSRLTVL.

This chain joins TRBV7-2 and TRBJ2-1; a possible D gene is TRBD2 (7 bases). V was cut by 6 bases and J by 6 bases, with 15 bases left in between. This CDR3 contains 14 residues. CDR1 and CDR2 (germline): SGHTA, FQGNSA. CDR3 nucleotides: TGTGCCAGCAGTAGAGGAAGGGGGGGCAATGAGCAGTTCTTC. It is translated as CASSRGRGGNEQFF.

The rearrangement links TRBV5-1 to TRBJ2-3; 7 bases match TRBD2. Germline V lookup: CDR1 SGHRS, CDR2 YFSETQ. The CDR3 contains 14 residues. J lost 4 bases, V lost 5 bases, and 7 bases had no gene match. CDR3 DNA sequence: TGCGCCAGCAGTCGCGCGGGGGACCCAGATACGCAGTATTTT. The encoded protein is CASSRAGDPDTQYF.

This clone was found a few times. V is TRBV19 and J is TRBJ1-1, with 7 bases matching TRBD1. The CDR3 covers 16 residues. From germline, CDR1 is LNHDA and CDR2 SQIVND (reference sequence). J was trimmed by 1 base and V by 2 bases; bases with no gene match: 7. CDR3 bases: TGTGCCAGTAGTATAAGCAGGGGGGGAACGAACACTGAAGCTTTCTTT. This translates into CASSISRGGTNTEAFF.

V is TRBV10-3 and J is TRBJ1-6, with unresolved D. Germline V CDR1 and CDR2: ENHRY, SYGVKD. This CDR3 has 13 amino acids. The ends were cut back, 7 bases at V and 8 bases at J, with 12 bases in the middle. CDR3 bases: TGTGCCATCACGAGTCGGTCGGATTCACCCCTCCACTTT. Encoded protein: CAITSRSDSPLHF.

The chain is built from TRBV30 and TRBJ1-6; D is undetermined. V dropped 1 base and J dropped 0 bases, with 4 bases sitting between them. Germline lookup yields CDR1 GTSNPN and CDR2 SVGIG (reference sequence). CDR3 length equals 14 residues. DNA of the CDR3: TGTGCCTGGAGTGGAAGCTCCTATAATTCACCCCTCCACTTT. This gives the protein CAWSGSSYNSPLHF.

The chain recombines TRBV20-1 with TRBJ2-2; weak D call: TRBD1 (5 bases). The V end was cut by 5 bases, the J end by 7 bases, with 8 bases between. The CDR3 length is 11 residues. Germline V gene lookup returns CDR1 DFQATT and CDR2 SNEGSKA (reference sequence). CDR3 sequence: CSAAGIGELFF. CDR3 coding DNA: TGCAGTGCTGCAGGGATCGGGGAGCTGTTTTTT.

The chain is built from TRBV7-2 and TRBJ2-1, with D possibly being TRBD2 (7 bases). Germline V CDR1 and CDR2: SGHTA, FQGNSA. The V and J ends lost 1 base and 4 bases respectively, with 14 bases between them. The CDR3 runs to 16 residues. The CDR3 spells CASSLVTGGPYNEQFF. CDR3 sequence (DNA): TGTGCCAGCAGCTTAGTAACGGGGGGCCCGTACAATGAGCAGTTCTTC.

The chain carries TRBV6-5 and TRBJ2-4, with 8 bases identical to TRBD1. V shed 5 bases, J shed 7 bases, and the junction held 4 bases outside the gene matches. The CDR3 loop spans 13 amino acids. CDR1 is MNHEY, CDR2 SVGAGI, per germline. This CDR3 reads CASSANRGNIQYF. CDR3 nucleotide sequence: TGTGCCAGCAGTGCTAACAGGGGGAACATTCAGTACTTC.

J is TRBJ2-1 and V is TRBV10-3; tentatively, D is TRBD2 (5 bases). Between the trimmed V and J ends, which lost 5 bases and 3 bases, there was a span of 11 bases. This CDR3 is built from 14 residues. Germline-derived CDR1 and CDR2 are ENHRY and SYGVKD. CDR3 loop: CAISTSGIYNEQFF. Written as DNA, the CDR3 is TGTGCCATCAGTACTAGTGGAATCTACAATGAGCAGTTCTTC.

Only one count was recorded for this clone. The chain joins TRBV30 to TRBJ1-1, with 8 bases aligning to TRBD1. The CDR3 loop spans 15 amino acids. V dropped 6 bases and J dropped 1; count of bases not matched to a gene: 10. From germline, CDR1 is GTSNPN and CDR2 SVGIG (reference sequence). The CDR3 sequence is CACLNAGTGNTEAFF. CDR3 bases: TGTGCCTGCCTGAATGCCGGGACAGGGAACACTGAAGCTTTCTTT.

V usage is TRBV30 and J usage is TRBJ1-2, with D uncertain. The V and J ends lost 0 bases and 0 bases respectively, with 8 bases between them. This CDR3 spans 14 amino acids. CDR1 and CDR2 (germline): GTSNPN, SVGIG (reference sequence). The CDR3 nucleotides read TGTGCCTGGAGTGTACGGGAGTCTAACTATGGCTACACCTTC. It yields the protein CAWSVRESNYGYTF.

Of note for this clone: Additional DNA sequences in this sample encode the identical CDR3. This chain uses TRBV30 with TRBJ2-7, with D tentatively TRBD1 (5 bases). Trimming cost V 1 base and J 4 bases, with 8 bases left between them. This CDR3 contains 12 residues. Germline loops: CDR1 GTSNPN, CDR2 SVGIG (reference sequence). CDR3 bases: TGTGCCTGGAGTGCTCAGGGTTACGAGCAGTACTTC. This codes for CAWSAQGYEQYF.